This TCR beta chain was profiled in a study of blood T cell repertoires in COVID-19. As for the study in general: Acute-phase and convalescent COVID-19 samples originated in the United States, Italy and Spain. PBMCs, B-cell-depleted T cells, or T cells provided the cDNA or gDNA that made up the material.

V was cut by 4 bases and J by 5 bases, with 12 bases left in between. Germline V gene sequence: CDR1 SGHTS, CDR2 YDEGEE. The CDR3 is 13 residues long. In the study's own analysis: Cell counts per sample came from amplifying reference gene primers. Profiled with immunoSEQ multiplex PCR; TCRdb holds only in-frame clones, not every one. The V and J calls and clone size come from that table; D and trimming were worked out from the DNA. Of 130,000 to 150,000 clones listed, about 79% are singletons. The sequence was obtained from a woman older than 75 with acute or convalescent COVID-19. The rearrangement joins TRBV5-8 to TRBJ1-1, with a weak D call TRBD1 (5 bases). The sequencing sample was made of peripheral blood. The CDR3: CASSGPGGTEAFF. CDR3 DNA: TGTGCCAGCAGCGGCCCGGGGGGGACTGAAGCTTTCTTT.